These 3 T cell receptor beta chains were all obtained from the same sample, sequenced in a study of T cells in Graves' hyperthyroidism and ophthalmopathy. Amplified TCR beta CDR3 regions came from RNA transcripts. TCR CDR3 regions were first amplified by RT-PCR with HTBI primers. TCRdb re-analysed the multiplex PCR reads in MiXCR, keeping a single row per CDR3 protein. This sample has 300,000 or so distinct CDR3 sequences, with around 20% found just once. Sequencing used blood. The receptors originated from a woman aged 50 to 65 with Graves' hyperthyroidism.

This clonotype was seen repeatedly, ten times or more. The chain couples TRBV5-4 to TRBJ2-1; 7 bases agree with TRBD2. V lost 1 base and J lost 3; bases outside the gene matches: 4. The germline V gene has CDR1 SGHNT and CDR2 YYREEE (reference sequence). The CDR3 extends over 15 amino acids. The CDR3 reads CASSLLAENYNEQFF. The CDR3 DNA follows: TGTGCCAGCAGCTTGCTAGCGGAAAACTACAATGAGCAGTTCTTC.

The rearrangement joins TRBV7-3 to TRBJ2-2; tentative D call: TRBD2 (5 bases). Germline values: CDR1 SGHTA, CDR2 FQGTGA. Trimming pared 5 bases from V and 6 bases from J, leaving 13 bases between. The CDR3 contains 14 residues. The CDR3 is CASSRPEGAGELFF. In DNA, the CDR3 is TGTGCCAGCAGCCGGCCCGAGGGAGCCGGGGAGCTGTTTTTT.

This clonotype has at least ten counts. The CDR3 protein is CASSLGTSGIRFSYEQYF. The CDR3 DNA is TGCGCCAGCAGCCTTGGGACTAGCGGAATCCGGTTTTCCTACGAGCAGTACTTC. The chain is built from TRBV5-1 and TRBJ2-7; 11 bases line up with TRBD2. The V segment lost 4 bases and the J segment 1 base; nucleotides outside the gene matches: 13. Germline V lookup: CDR1 SGHRS, CDR2 YFSETQ. There are 18 residues in the CDR3.